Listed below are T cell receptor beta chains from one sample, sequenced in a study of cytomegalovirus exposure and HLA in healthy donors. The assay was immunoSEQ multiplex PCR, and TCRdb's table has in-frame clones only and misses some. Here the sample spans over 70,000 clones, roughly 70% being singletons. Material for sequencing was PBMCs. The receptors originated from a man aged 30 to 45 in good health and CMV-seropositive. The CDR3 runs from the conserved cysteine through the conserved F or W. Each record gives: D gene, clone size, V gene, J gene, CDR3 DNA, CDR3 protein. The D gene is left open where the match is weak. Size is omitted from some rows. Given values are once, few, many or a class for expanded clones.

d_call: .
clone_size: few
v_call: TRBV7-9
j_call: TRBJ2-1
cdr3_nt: TGTGCCAGCAGCCCGGGGAGGCAGAACAATGAGCAGTTCTTC
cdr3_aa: CASSPGRQNNEQFF

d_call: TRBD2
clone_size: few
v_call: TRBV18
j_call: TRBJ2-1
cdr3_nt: TGTGCCAGCTCTCCTCTAGCGGTATACTACAATGAGCAGTTCTTC
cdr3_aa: CASSPLAVYYNEQFF

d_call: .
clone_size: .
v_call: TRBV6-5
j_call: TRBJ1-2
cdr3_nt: TGTGCCAGCAGTTACTCGATTTCGGGGTTTGGCTACACCTTC
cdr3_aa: CASSYSISGFGYTF

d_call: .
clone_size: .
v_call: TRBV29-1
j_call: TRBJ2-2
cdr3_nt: TGCAGCGCCAAGGGGGGGGCGCGGACCGGGGAGCTGTTTTTT
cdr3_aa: CSAKGGARTGELFF

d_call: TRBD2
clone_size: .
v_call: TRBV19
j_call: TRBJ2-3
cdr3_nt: TGTGCCAGTAGTAGGACTAGCGGCACAGATACGCAGTATTTT
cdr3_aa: CASSRTSGTDTQYF

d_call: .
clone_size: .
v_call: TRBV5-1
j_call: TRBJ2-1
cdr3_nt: TGCGCCAGCAGCTTAGCAGGGGAGTGGAATGAGCAGTTCTTC
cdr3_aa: CASSLAGEWNEQFF

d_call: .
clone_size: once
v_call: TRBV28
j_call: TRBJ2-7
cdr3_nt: TGTGCCAGCAGCCTAATAGCGGTCACCCACGAGCAGTACTTC
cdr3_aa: CASSLIAVTHEQYF

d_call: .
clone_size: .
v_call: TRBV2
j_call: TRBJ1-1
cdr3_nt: TGTGCCAGCAGTGAAGGGACAGACGAGGTCACTGAAGCTTTCTTT
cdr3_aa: CASSEGTDEVTEAFF

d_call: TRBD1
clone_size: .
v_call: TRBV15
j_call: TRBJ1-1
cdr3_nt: TGTGCCACCAGCAGAGGGGACAGGTTGAACACTGAAGCTTTCTTT
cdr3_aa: CATSRGDRLNTEAFF

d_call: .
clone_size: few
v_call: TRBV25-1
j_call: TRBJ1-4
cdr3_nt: TGTGCCAGCAGTGAATATGGACAGCTTAATGAAAAACTGTTTTTT
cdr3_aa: CASSEYGQLNEKLFF

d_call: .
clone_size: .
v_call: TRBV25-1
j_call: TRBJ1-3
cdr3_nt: TGTGCCAGCAGTGAATTAGTCCCTGGAAACACCATATATTTT
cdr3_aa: CASSELVPGNTIYF

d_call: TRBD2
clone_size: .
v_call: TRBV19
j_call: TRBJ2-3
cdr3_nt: TGTGCCAGTAGTATCGGGGGACTAGCGGGAGTCGTTAGCACAGATACGCAGTATTTT
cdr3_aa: CASSIGGLAGVVSTDTQYF

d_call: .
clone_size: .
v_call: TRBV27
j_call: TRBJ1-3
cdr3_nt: TGTGCCAGCAGTACCCGGAGCTCTGGAAACACCATATATTTT
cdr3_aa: CASSTRSSGNTIYF

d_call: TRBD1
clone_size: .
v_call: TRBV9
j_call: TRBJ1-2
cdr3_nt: TGTGCCAGCAGCTCCCGGGACAGGGGGCTCCATGGCTACACCTTC
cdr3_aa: CASSSRDRGLHGYTF

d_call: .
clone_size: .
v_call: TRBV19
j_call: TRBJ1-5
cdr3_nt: TGTGCCAGTAGTATCGGTGAGCCCCAGCATTTT
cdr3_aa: CASSIGEPQHF

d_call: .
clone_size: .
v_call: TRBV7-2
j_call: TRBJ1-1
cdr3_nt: TGTGCCAGCAGCACCGGACAGTTAACTGAAGCTTTCTTT
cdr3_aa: CASSTGQLTEAFF

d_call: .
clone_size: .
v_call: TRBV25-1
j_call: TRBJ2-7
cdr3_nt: TGTGCCAGCAGTTCCAGTGGCTACGAGCAGTACTTC
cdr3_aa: CASSSSGYEQYF

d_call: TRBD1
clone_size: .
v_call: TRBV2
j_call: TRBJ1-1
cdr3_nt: TGTGCCAGCAGTTGGGGACAGGGTAACACTGAAGCTTTCTTT
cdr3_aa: CASSWGQGNTEAFF

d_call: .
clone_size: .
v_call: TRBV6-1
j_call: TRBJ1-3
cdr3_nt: TGTGCCAGCAGTGAATGGCCATCAGGGCAGGCTGGAAACACCATATATTTT
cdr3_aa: CASSEWPSGQAGNTIYF

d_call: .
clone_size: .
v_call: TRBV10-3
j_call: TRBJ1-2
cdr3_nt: TGTGCCATCAGTGCGGGAGGGGACTATGGCTACACCTTC
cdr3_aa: CAISAGGDYGYTF

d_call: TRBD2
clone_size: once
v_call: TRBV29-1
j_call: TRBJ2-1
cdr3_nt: TGCAGCGTGGGGGTGAGCGGGAGCCCCGGGGAGCAGTTCTTC
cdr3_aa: CSVGVSGSPGEQFF

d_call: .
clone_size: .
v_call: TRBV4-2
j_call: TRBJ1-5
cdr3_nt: TGTGCCAGCAGCCAAGATCTCACAGTCAATCAGCCCCAGCATTTT
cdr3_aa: CASSQDLTVNQPQHF

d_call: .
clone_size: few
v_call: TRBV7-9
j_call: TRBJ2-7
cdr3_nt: TGTGCCAGCAGCTTAAGGACTACACGGAACTACGAGCAGTACTTC
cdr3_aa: CASSLRTTRNYEQYF

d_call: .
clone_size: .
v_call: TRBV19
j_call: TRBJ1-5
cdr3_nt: TGTGCCAGTAGTATCATCCTGGAGCAGTCCCAGCATTTT
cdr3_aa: CASSIILEQSQHF

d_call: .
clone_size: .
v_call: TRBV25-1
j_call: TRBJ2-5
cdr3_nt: TGTGCCAGCAGTGGCCCGGGGGGCGCGAGGGAGACCCAGTACTTC
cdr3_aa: CASSGPGGARETQYF

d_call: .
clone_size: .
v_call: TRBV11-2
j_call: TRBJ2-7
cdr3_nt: TGTGCCAGCAGCTCTTACAGGGAAATCTACGAGCAGTACTTC
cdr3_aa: CASSSYREIYEQYF

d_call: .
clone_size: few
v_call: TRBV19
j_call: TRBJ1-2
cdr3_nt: TGTGCCAGTAGTATTAACCGGGACAACGATTATGGCTACACCTTC
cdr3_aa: CASSINRDNDYGYTF

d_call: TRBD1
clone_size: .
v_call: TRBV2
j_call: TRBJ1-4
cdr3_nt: TGTGCCAGCAGTAGCCCGGGACAGGGGGCCGGAAATGAAAAACTGTTTTTT
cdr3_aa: CASSSPGQGAGNEKLFF

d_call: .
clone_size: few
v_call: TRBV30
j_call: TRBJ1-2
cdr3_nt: TGTGCCTGGAGTGTCACAGGAAACTATGGCTACCCCTTC
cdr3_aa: CAWSVTGNYGYPF

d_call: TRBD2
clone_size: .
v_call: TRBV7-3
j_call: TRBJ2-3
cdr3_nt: TGTGCCAGCAGCCCCCAGGGGTTAGGCGGGAGGACAGATACGCAGTATTTT
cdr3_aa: CASSPQGLGGRTDTQYF

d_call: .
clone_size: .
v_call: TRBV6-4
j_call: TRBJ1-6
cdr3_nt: TGTGCCAGCAGTGAATCGGCAGGAGGGGTGGATTCACCCCTCCACTTT
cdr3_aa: CASSESAGGVDSPLHF

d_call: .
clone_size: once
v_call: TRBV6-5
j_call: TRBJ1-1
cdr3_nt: TGTGCCAGCAGTTCAACCCGGGGATATGACACTGAAGCTTTCTTT
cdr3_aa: CASSSTRGYDTEAFF

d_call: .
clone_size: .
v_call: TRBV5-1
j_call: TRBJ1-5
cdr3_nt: TGCGCCAGCAGCTTGGCAGGGGCAGGCAATCAGCCCCAGCATTTT
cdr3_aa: CASSLAGAGNQPQHF

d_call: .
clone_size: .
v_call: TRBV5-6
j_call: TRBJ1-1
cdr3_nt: TGTGCCAGCAGCTTGATCGGGGAGGAAGCTTTCTTT
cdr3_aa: CASSLIGEEAFF

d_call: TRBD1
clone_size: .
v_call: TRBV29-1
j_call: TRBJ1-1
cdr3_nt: TGCAGCGTTCCCGGGACAGCTGAAGCTTTCTTT
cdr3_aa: CSVPGTAEAFF

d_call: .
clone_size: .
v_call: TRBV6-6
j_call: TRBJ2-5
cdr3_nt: TGTGCCAGCACCCCTCTAGGGGACTCAGAGACCCAGTACTTC
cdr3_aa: CASTPLGDSETQYF

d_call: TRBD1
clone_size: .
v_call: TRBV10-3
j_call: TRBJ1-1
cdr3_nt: TGTGCCATATTGGACAGGGCGAACACTGAAGCTTTCTTT
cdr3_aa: CAILDRANTEAFF

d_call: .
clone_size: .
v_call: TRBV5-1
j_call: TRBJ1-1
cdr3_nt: TGCGCCAGCCGGGATGGATGGGACACTGAAGCTTTCTTT
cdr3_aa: CASRDGWDTEAFF

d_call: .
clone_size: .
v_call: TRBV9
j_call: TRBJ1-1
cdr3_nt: TGTGCCAGCAGCACCATTTTCGGGGCTGAAGCTTTCTTT
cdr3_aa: CASSTIFGAEAFF

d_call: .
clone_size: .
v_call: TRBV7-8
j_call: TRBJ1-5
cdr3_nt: TGTGCCAGCAGCCCCATCGGTAGCAATCAGCCCCAGCATTTT
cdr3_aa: CASSPIGSNQPQHF

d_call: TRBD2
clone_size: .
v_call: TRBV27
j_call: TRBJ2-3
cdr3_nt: TGTGCCAGCAGTTTATATGGGCGGGGGGGCAGGAGCACAGATACGCAGTATTTT
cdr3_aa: CASSLYGRGGRSTDTQYF

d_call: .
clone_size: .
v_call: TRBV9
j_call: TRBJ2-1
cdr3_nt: TGTGCCAGCGAACCCATATCTCTAGGGGTTGGGGTCAATGAGCAGTTCTTC
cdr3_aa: CASEPISLGVGVNEQFF

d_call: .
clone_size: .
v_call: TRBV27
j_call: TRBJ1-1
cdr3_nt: TGTGCCAGCAGGGGGGCCATGGGTACTGAAGCTTTCTTT
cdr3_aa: CASRGAMGTEAFF

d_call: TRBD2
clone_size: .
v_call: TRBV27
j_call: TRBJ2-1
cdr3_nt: TGTGCCAGCAGTTCGCGACTAGCGGCCAATGAGCAGTTCTTC
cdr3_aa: CASSSRLAANEQFF

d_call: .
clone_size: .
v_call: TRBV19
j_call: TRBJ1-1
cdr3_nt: TGTGCCAGTACTCCCGATTTGAGGGCCACTGAAGCTTTCTTT
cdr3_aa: CASTPDLRATEAFF

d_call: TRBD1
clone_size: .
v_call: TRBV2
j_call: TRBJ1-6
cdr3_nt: TGTGCCAGCAGTTCCGACAGGGAAAGTTCACCCCTCCACTTT
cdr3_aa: CASSSDRESSPLHF

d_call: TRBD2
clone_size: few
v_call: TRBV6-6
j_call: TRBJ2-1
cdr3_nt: TGTGCCAGCACCTCCCCCGGGACTAGGGATTTGGATGAGCAGTTCTTC
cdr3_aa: CASTSPGTRDLDEQFF

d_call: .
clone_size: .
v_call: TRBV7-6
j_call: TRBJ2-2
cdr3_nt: TGTGCCAGCAGCACTAGCCCCGGGGAGCTGTTTTTT
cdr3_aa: CASSTSPGELFF

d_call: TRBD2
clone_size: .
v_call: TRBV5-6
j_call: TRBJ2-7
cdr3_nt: TGTGCCAGCAGCCCTAAAAATCTCGGGGGGGTCTACGAGCAGTACTTC
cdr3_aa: CASSPKNLGGVYEQYF

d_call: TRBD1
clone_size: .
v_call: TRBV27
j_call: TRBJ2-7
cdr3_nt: TGTGCCAGCAGTCTCCGACAGGGGGCCCGCTACGAGCAGTACTTC
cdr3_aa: CASSLRQGARYEQYF

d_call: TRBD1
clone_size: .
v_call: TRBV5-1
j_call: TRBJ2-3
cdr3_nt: TGCGCCAGCAGCCCGGGACAGGGGGCGGATACGCAGTATTTT
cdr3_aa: CASSPGQGADTQYF

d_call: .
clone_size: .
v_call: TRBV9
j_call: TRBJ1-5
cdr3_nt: TGTGCCAGCAGTGACTCAGGGTTGGGGGGGTGTCAGCCCCAGCATTTT
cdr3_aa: CASSDSGLGGCQPQHF